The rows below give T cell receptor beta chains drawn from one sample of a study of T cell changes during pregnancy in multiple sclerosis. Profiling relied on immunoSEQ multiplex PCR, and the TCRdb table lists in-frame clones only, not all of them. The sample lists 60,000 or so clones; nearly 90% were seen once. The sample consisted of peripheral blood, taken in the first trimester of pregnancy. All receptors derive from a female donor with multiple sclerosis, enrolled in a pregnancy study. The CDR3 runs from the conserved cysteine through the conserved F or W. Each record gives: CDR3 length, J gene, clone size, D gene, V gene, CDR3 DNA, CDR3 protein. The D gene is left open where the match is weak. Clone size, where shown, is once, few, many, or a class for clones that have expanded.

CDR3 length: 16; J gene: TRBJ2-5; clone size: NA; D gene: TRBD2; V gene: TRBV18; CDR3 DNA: TGTGCCAGCTCACCGGGTAGCGGGAGGCTTCAAGAGACCCAGTACTTC; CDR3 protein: CASSPGSGRLQETQYF
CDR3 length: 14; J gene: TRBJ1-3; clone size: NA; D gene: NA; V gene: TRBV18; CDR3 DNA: TGTGCCAGCTCACCCGGGACTCAACGAAACACCATATATTTT; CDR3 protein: CASSPGTQRNTIYF
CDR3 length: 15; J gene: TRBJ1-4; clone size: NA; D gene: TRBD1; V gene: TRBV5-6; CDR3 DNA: TGTGCCAGCAGCTTGTGGGGCAGGGGGGATGAAAAACTGTTTTTT; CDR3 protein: CASSLWGRGDEKLFF
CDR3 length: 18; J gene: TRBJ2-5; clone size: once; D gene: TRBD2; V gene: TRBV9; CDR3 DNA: TGTGCCAGCAGCGTAGCGAGCCCCAGGACTAGCGGGCAAGAGACCCAGTACTTC; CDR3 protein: CASSVASPRTSGQETQYF
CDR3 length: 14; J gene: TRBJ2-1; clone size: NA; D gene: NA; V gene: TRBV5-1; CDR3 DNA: TGCGCCAGCAGCTTGGACGGGGATAGGAATGAGCAGTTCTTC; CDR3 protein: CASSLDGDRNEQFF
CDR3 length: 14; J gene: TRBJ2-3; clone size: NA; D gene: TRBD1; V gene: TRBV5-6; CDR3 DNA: TGTGCCAGCAGCTGGGACAGGCTCACAGATACGCAGTATTTT; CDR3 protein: CASSWDRLTDTQYF
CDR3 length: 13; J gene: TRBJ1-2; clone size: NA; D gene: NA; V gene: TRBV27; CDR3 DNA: TGTGCCAGCTCGGGAATTTCAGACTATGGCTACACCTTC; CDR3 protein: CASSGISDYGYTF
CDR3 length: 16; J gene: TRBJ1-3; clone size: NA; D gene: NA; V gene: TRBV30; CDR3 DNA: TGTGCCTGGATGAGTTGGGGCAGGCGCTCTGGAAACACCATATATTTT; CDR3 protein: CAWMSWGRRSGNTIYF
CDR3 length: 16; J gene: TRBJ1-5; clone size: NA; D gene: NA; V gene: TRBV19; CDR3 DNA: TGTGCCAGTAGTATAAGCTTTAAGGGGAGCAATCAGCCCCAGCATTTT; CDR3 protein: CASSISFKGSNQPQHF
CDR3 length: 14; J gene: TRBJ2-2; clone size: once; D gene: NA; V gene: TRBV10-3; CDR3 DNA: TGTGCCATCAGTGTAGAACGGAACACCGGGGAGCTGTTTTTT; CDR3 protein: CAISVERNTGELFF
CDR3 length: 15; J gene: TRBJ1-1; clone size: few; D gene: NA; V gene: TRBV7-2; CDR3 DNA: TGTGCCAGCAGCTATACACAGGAAATGAACACTGAAGCTTTCTTT; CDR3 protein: CASSYTQEMNTEAFF
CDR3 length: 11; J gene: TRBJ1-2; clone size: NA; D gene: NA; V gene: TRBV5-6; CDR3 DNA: TGTGCCAGCAGCTCCTATTATGGCTACACCTTC; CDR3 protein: CASSSYYGYTF
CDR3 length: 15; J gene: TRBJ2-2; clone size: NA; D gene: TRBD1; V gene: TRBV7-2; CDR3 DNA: TGTGCCAGCAAGCCCGGGACAGCGAACACCGGGGAGCTGTTTTTT; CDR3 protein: CASKPGTANTGELFF
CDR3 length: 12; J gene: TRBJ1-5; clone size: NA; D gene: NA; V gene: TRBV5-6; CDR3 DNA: TGTGCCAGCAGCTTCAACAAACAGCCCCAGCATTTT; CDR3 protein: CASSFNKQPQHF
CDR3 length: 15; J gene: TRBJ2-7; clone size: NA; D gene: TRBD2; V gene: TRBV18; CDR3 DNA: TGTGCCAGCTCACCATCTGCGGGGGGGGGATACGAGCAGTACTTC; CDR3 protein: CASSPSAGGGYEQYF
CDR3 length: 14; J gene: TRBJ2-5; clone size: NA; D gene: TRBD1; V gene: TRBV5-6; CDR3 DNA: TGTGCCAGCAACTTCCCCGGGACAGAAGAGACCCAGTACTTC; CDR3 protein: CASNFPGTEETQYF
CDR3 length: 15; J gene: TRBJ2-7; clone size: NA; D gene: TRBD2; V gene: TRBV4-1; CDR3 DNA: TGCGCCAGCAGCTACGAGACTAGCGGCGCCTACGAGCAGTACTTC; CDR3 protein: CASSYETSGAYEQYF
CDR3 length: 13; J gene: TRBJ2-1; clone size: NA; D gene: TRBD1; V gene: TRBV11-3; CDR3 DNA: TGTGCCAGCAGCTTAGGCGGGACAGGGTCGCAGTTCTTC; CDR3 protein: CASSLGGTGSQFF
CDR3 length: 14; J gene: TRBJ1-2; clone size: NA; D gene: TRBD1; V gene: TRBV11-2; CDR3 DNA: TGTGCCAGCAGCCCACGGGACAGGGGCTATGGCTACACCTTC; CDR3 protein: CASSPRDRGYGYTF
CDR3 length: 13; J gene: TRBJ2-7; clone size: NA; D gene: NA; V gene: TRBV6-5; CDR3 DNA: TGTGCCAGCAGGGATAGACAAACCTACGAGCAGTACTTC; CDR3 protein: CASRDRQTYEQYF
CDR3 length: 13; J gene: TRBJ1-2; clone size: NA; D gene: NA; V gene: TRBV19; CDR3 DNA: TGTGCCAGTAGTCCACCGTACGGTTATGGCTACACCTTC; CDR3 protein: CASSPPYGYGYTF
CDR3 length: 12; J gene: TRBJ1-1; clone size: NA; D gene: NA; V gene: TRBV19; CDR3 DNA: TGTGCCAGTAGTGGTGACAGTACTGAAGCTTTCTTT; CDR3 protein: CASSGDSTEAFF
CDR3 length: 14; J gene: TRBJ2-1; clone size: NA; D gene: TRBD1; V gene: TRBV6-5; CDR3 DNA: TGTGCCAGCAGTTGGACAGGGTACTACAATGAGCAGTTCTTC; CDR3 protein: CASSWTGYYNEQFF
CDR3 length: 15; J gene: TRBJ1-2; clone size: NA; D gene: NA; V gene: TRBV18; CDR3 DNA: TGTGCCAGCTCCCCGACGTTGGGGCCTAACTATGGCTACACCTTC; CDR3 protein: CASSPTLGPNYGYTF